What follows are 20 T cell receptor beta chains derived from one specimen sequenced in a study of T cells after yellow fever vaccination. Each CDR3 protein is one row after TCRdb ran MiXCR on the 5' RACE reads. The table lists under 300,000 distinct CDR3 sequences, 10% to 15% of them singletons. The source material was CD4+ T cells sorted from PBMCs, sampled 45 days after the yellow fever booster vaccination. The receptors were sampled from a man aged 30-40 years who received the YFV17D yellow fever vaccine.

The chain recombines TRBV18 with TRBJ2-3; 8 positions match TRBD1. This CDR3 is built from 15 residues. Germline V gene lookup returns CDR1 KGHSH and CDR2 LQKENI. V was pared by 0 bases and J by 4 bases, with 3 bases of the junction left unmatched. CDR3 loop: CASSPPGQAPDTQYF. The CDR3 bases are TGTGCCAGCTCACCACCGGGACAGGCCCCAGATACGCAGTATTTT. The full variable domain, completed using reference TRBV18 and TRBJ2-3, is NAGVMQNPRHLVRRRGQEARLRCSPMKGHSHVYWYRQLPEEGLKFMVYLQKENIIDESGMPKERFSAEFPKEGPSILRIQQVVRGDSAAYFCASSPPGQAPDTQYFGPGTRLTVL.

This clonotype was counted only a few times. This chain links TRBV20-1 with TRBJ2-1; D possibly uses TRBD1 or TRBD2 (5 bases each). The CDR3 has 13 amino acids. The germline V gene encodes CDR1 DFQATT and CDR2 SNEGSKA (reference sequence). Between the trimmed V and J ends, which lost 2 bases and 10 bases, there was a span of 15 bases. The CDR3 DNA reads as TGCAGTGCTAGATTCGGGGCGGAAACCGAGCAGTTCTTC. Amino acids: CSARFGAETEQFF.

The CDR3 DNA sequence: TGTGCCAGCAGTTTATCAGCCCCGGGACTAGCGGGAGGGCCGGATACGCAGTATTTT. This translates into CASSLSAPGLAGGPDTQYF. The chain couples TRBV27 to TRBJ2-3; the match to TRBD2 covers 16 bases. Germline-derived CDR1 and CDR2 are MNHEY and SMNVEV (reference sequence). The trim removed 0 bases at V and 6 bases at J, leaving 9 bases unmatched. This CDR3 spans 19 amino acids.

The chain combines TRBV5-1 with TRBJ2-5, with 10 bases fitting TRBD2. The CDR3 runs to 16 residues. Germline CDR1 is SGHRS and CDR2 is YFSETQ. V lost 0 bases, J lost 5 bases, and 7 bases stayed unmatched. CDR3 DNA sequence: TGCGCCAGCAGCTTGGGAGTAGCGGGAGGAGGTGAGACCCAGTACTTC. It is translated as CASSLGVAGGGETQYF.

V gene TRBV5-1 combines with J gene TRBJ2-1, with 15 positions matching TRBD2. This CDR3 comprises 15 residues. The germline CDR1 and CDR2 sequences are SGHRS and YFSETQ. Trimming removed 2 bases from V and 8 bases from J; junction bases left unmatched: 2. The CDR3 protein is CASSFGLAGGDEQFF. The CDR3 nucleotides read TGCGCCAGCAGCTTCGGACTAGCGGGAGGGGATGAGCAGTTCTTC.

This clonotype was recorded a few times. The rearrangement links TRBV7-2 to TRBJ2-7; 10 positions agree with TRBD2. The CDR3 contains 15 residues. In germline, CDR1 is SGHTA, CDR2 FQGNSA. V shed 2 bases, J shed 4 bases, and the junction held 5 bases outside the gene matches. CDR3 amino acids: CASSLKGTSAYEQYF. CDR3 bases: TGTGCCAGCAGCTTAAAGGGGACTAGCGCTTACGAGCAGTACTTC.

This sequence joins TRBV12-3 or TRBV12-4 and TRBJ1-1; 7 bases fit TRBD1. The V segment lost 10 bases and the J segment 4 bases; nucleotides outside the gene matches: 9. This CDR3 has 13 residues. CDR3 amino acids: CATLLTGATEAFF. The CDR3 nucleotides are TGTGCCACCCTCTTAACAGGGGCCACTGAAGCTTTCTTT.

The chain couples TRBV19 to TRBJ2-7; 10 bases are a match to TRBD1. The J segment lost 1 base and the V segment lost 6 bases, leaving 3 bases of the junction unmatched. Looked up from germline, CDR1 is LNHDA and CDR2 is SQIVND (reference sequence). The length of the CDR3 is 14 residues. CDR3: CASRPGQGSYEQYF. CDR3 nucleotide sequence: TGTGCCAGTAGGCCGGGACAGGGGTCCTACGAGCAGTACTTC.

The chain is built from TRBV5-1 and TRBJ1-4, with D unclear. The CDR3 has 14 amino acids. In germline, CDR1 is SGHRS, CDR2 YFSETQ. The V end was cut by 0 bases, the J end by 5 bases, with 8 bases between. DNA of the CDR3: TGCGCCAGCAGCTTGGAACAGCCCAATGAAAAACTGTTTTTT. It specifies CASSLEQPNEKLFF.

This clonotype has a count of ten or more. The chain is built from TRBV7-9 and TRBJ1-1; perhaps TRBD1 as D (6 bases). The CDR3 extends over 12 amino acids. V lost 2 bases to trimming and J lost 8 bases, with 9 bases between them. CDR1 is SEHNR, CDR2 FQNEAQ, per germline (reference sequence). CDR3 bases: TGTGCCAGCAGCTTATACGGGACAGAAGCTTTCTTT. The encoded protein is CASSLYGTEAFF.

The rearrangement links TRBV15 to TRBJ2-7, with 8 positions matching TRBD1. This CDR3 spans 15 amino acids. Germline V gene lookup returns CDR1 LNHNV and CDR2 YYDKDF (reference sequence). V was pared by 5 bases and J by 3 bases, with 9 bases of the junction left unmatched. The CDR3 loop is CATSQDRATLYEQYF. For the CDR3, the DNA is TGTGCCACCAGCCAGGACAGGGCTACCCTCTACGAGCAGTACTTC.

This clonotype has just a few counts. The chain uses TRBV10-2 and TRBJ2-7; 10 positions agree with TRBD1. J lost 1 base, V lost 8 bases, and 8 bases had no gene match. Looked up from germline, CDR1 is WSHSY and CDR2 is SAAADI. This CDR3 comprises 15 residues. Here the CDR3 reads CASRAGTGVSYEQYF. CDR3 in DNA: TGCGCCAGCCGTGCCGGGACAGGGGTATCCTACGAGCAGTACTTC.

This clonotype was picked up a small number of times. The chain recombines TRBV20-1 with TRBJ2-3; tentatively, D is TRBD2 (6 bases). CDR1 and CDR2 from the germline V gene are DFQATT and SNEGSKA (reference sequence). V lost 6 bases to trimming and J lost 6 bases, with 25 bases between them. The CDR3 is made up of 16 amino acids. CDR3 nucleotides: TGCAGTGCCCCAACGGAGGGCCTGATAGGGTTCGATACGCAGTATTTT. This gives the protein CSAPTEGLIGFDTQYF.

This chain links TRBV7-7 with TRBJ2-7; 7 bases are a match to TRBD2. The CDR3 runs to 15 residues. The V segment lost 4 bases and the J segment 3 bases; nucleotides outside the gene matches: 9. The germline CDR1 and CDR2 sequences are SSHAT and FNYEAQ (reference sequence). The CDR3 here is CASSSAPGTNYEQYF. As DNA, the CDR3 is TGTGCCAGCAGCTCTGCGCCCGGGACTAACTACGAGCAGTACTTC.

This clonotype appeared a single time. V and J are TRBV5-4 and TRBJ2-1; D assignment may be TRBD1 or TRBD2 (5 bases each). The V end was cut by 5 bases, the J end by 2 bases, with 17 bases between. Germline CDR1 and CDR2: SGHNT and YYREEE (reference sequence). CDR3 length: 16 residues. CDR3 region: CASRNGGGGAYNEQFF. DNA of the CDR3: TGTGCCAGCAGGAATGGGGGTGGCGGTGCCTACAATGAGCAGTTCTTC.

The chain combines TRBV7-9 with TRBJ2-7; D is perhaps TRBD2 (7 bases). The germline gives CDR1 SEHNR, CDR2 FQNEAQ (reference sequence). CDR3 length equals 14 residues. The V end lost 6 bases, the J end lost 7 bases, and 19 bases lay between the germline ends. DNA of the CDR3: TGTGCCAGCAGAAAGGGGGGGCAGACAGGAGAGCAGTACTTC. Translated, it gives CASRKGGQTGEQYF.

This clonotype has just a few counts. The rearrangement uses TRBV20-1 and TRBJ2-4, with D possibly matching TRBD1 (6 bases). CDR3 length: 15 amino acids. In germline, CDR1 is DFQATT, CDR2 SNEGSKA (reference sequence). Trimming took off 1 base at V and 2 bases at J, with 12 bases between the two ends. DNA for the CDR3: TGCAGTGCTAGAGTAGGGACACTCACCAAAAACATTCAGTACTTC. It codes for CSARVGTLTKNIQYF.

The CDR3 sequence: CSAPDGGQETQYF. In DNA form, the CDR3 reads TGCAGTGCTCCCGACGGGGGCCAAGAGACCCAGTACTTC. V and J are TRBV20-1 and TRBJ2-5; D might be TRBD2 (6 bases). This CDR3 comprises 13 residues. Trimming cost V 5 bases and J 1 base, with 11 bases left between them. Germline CDR1 and CDR2: DFQATT and SNEGSKA (reference sequence).

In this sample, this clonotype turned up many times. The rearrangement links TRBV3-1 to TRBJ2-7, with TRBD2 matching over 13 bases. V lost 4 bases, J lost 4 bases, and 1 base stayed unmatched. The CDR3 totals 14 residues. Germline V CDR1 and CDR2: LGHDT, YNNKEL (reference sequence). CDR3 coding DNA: TGTGCCAGCAGCCGGACTAGCGGGAGTTACGAGCAGTACTTC. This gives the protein CASSRTSGSYEQYF.

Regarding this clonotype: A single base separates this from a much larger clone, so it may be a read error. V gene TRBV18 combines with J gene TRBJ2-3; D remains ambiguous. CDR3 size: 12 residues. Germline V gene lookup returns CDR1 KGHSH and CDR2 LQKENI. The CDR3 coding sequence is TGTGCCAGCTCGCCCACCACAGATAAGCAGTATTTT. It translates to CASSPTTDKQYF.